Reported below is one T cell receptor beta chain. Its antigen is as yet unknown. TCRdb re-derived calls from the 5' RACE reads in MiXCR, one entry per CDR3 protein. The sample gives around 43,000 distinct CDR3 sequences, 15% to 20% of which show up once; 2.5% to 3% is in the top ten. The CDR3 runs 16 residues. Germline-derived CDR1 and CDR2 are SEHNR and FQNEAQ (reference sequence). Trimming pared 1 base from V and 7 bases from J, leaving 14 bases between. Study-wide results and caveats: Tumor Tregs overlapped most with tumor, then blood, naive CD4+ cells.

V and J are TRBV7-9 and TRBJ1-6; a possible D gene is TRBD1 (6 bases). This TCR derives from a female donor with breast cancer. Sequenced: naive CD4+ T cells sorted from a lymph node. Indicated subset: naive CD4+ T cells, CD4+CD45RA+CD25-. The CDR3 spells CASSLVGQGPNSPLHF. In nucleotides, the CDR3 is TGTGCCAGCAGCTTAGTTGGGCAGGGGCCCAATTCACCCCTCCACTTT. Filled out from reference TRBV7-9 and TRBJ1-6, the complete variable domain reads DTGVSQNPRHKITKRGQNVTFRCDPISEHNRLYWYRQTLGQGPEFLTYFQNEAQLEKSRLLSDRFSAERPKGSFSTLEIQRTEQGDSAMYLCASSLVGQGPNSPLHFGNGTRLTVT.